The T cell receptor beta chain under discussion was sequenced for a study of neurological immune-mediated disorders. In its sample, this clonotype was seen many times. TCRdb re-called the 5' RACE reads through MiXCR, storing one row per CDR3 protein. The table records tens of thousands of distinct CDR3 sequences, approximately 13% of them present only once. Time point in this sample: longitudinal time-point 3. After removal of 8 bases from V and 7 bases from J, the junction contained 13 bases not matched to a gene. This CDR3 has 14 residues. CDR1 is SGHTA and CDR2 is FQGNSA in the germline V gene. This receptor was identified in a man under 40 in good health. The chain is built from TRBV7-2 and TRBJ2-7; 8 bases map to TRBD1. Material for sequencing was PBMCs. The CDR3 DNA reads TGTGCCAGCGGTACAGGGACAGGTCTTGATGAGCAGTACTTC. Protein product: CASGTGTGLDEQYF.